This T cell receptor beta chain was profiled in a study of blood T cell repertoires in COVID-19. As for the study in general: The origin of the acute and convalescent COVID-19 samples was the United States, Italy and Spain. The analysed material was cDNA or gDNA that came from T cells, B-cell-depleted T cells, or PBMCs.

The germline CDR1 and CDR2 sequences are SQVTM and ANQGSEA. V was trimmed by 8 bases and J by 2 bases, leaving 15 bases between them. The CDR3 loop spans 13 amino acids. This table comes from immunoSEQ multiplex PCR, and its TCRdb copy is limited to in-frame clones, with some not included. The sample includes fewer than 350,000 clones, roughly 87% seen only once; the top ten take 9% to 9.5%. This sequence was found in a man between 18 and 29 years old with active or convalescent COVID-19. The chain has TRBV29-1 and TRBJ2-5; D is perhaps TRBD1 (6 bases). The sequencing input was peripheral blood. This CDR3 is CSTTDRYQETQYF. CDR3 in DNA: TGCAGCACCACGGACAGATATCAAGAGACCCAGTACTTC.